The 23 T cell receptor beta chains presented below share a single source sample, sequenced in a study of blood T cell repertoires in COVID-19. The data were produced by immunoSEQ multiplex PCR, yet TCRdb's version contains in-frame clones alone and is incomplete. This table has tens of thousands of clones, around 81% appearing once. The sequenced sample was peripheral blood. The receptors here all came from a woman of 80 years or more with active or convalescent COVID-19.

For this clone: Other DNA sequences in this specimen translate into the identical CDR3. The V gene is TRBV10-2, the J gene TRBJ2-3, with 9 bases that match TRBD2. This CDR3 has 16 residues. Germline CDR1 and CDR2: WSHSY and SAAADI. With 2 bases clipped from V and 3 bases from J, the junction kept 6 bases outside the gene matches. The CDR3 is CASSEQAGGRTDTQYF. The CDR3 coding sequence is TGCGCCAGCAGTGAGCAGGCGGGGGGGCGTACAGATACGCAGTATTTT.

CDR3 sequence reads: CAISETEGVPDTQYF. In DNA form, the CDR3 reads TGTGCCATCAGTGAGACGGAAGGGGTCCCAGATACGCAGTATTTT. The chain couples TRBV10-3 to TRBJ2-3, with a weak D call TRBD1 (5 bases). The V and J ends lost 2 bases and 4 bases respectively, with 13 bases between them. CDR3 length: 15 amino acids. CDR1 is ENHRY, CDR2 SYGVKD, per germline.

This clone came up once. This chain uses TRBV19 with TRBJ1-5; TRBD1 is a possible D gene (6 bases). The CDR3 is 18 amino acids. Germline CDR1 and CDR2: LNHDA and SQIVND (reference sequence). V lost 5 bases to trimming and J lost 2 bases, with 22 bases between them. The CDR3 is CASSARVTGTRRNQPQHF. CDR3 sequence (DNA): TGTGCCAGTAGTGCACGAGTCACCGGGACAAGACGCAATCAGCCCCAGCATTTT. The full variable domain, in which reference TRBV19 and TRBJ1-5 provide the parts outside the CDR3, is DGGITQSPKYLFRKEGQNVTLSCEQNLNHDAMYWYRQDPGQGLRLIYYSQIVNDFQKGDIAEGYSVSREKKESFPLTVTSAQKNPTAFYLCASSARVTGTRRNQPQHFGDGTRLSIL.

The rearrangement uses TRBV9 and TRBJ2-1; TRBD2 aligns across 7 bases. The germline CDR1 and CDR2 sequences are SGDLS and YYNGEE. This CDR3 has 14 residues. Trimming cost V 7 bases and J 4 bases; bases outside gene matches: 8. The CDR3 DNA sequence: TGTGCCAGCGGCCCTAGCGGATCATACAATGAGCAGTTCTTC. Translation: CASGPSGSYNEQFF.

This chain links TRBV9 with TRBJ2-1, with D possibly matching TRBD1 (6 bases). V was shortened by 0 bases and J by 6 bases, with 13 bases between the two germline ends. There are 15 residues in the CDR3. Germline CDR1 SGDLS, CDR2 YYNGEE. The DNA of the CDR3 is TGTGCCAGCAGCGTAGGTATGGGGGCTGGCAATGAGCAGTTCTTC. Protein: CASSVGMGAGNEQFF.

J is TRBJ2-3 and V is TRBV5-6; D uncertain. Between the trimmed V and J ends, which lost 4 bases and 2 bases, there was a span of 2 bases. CDR1 SGHDT and CDR2 YYEEEE come from the germline V gene. The CDR3 runs to 11 residues. CDR3 residues: CASSLTDTQYF. As DNA, the CDR3 is TGTGCCAGCAGCCTCACAGATACGCAGTATTTT.

The chain couples TRBV7-6 to TRBJ1-4; perhaps TRBD1 as D (5 bases). The germline V and J ends were trimmed by 3 bases and 4 bases, with 6 bases remaining between them. Germline V gives CDR1 SGHVS, CDR2 FNYEAQ. This CDR3 has 13 amino acids. Here the CDR3 reads CASSFRDNEKLFF. In DNA form, the CDR3 reads TGTGCCAGCAGCTTCAGGGATAATGAAAAACTGTTTTTT.

Judged by abundance, this clone is medium-sized. The gene calls are TRBV2 and TRBJ1-3; D gene uncertain. V was shortened by 3 bases and J by 7 bases, with 13 bases between the two germline ends. CDR1 is SNHLY, CDR2 FYNNEI, per germline. The CDR3 loop spans 14 amino acids. The DNA of the CDR3 is TGTGCCAGCAGTGATCCCTCGAGGAGCAACACCATATATTTT. It encodes CASSDPSRSNTIYF.

The chain uses TRBV5-1 and TRBJ1-4; weak D call: TRBD1 (5 bases). CDR1 SGHRS and CDR2 YFSETQ come from the germline V gene. V was trimmed by 6 bases and J by 0 bases, leaving 15 bases between them. The CDR3 runs 16 residues. DNA of the CDR3: TGCGCCAGCACTACAGGATTTAGTGCAACTAATGAAAAACTGTTTTTT. Its protein is CASTTGFSATNEKLFF.

The V gene is TRBV6-5, the J gene TRBJ1-5; D not certain. The V and J ends lost 7 bases and 0 bases respectively, with 13 bases between them. CDR1 and CDR2 from the germline V gene are MNHEY and SVGAGI. CDR3 length equals 15 residues. The CDR3 DNA sequence: TGTGCCAGCATCCACGAGGGATATAGCAATCAGCCCCAGCATTTT. Protein sequence: CASIHEGYSNQPQHF.

The rearrangement links TRBV24-1 to TRBJ1-2, with D hard to call. The CDR3 is 12 residues long. Germline lookup yields CDR1 KGHDR and CDR2 SFDVKD. Trimming shortened V by 3 bases and J by 2 bases, and 3 bases separated the two germline ends. CDR3 nucleotides: TGTGCCACCAGTGATCAGAACTATGGCTACACCTTC. Protein: CATSDQNYGYTF.

The chain is built from TRBV5-4 and TRBJ1-1; D unresolved. The CDR3 runs 13 residues. Trimming left V 4 bases short and J 5 bases short, with 12 bases between. From germline, CDR1 is SGHNT and CDR2 YYREEE (reference sequence). CDR3 sequence (DNA): TGTGCCAGCAGCCGTATAGCCGGTACTGAAGCTTTCTTT. This translates into CASSRIAGTEAFF.

CDR3 nucleotide sequence: TGTGCCAGCAGCCCCCGGGACAGGACCTCTAACTATGGCTACACCTTC. This codes for CASSPRDRTSNYGYTF. This chain connects TRBV7-2 to TRBJ1-2, with 8 positions matching TRBD1. V shed 5 bases, J shed 0 bases, and the junction held 8 bases outside the gene matches. Germline CDR1 SGHTA, CDR2 FQGNSA. The CDR3 consists of 16 residues.

The chain employs TRBV10-2 and TRBJ1-5; the match to TRBD1 covers 10 bases. The trim removed 6 bases at V and 3 bases at J, leaving 2 bases unmatched. There are 14 residues in the CDR3. Germline CDR1 is WSHSY and CDR2 is SAAADI. CDR3 sequence: CASRGQGLNQPQHF. As DNA, the CDR3 is TGCGCCAGCAGGGGACAGGGGCTCAATCAGCCCCAGCATTTT.

This chain links TRBV5-1 with TRBJ1-2; weak D call: TRBD1 (5 bases). This CDR3 comprises 18 residues. Trimming stripped 2 bases from V and 1 base from J, with 21 bases between. Germline V gives CDR1 SGHRS, CDR2 YFSETQ. The CDR3 region has the DNA TGCGCCAGCAGCTTCGGAGGCCGAGGAGGGGACCTTAACTATGGCTACACCTTC. Residues: CASSFGGRGGDLNYGYTF. Using reference TRBV5-1 and TRBJ1-2 for the parts outside the CDR3, the full variable domain is KAGVTQTPRYLIKTRGQQVTLSCSPISGHRSVSWYQQTPGQGLQFLFEYFSETQRNKGNFPGRFSGRQFSNSRSEMNVSTLELGDSALYLCASSFGGRGGDLNYGYTFGSGTRLTVV.

The chain combines TRBV7-9 with TRBJ2-7; D possibly corresponds to TRBD2 (6 bases). CDR3 length: 16 residues. The V gene lost 3 bases and the J gene lost 3 bases, with 18 bases spanning the gap. Germline values: CDR1 SEHNR, CDR2 FQNEAQ (reference sequence). The CDR3 sequence: CASSFPPGRNSYEQYF. The CDR3 DNA reads TGTGCCAGCAGCTTCCCCCCGGGGAGGAACAGCTACGAGCAGTACTTC.

This clone is a singleton in its sample. J is TRBJ1-1 and V is TRBV3-1 (or the pseudogene TRBV3-2); 8 bases map to TRBD1. The CDR3 consists of 14 residues. J lost 4 bases, V lost 4 bases, and 5 bases had no gene match. Germline CDR1 LGHDT, CDR2 YNNKEL (reference sequence). CDR3 sequence (DNA): TGTGCCAGCAGCCCCCAGGGGGCAGGCACTGAAGCTTTCTTT. Translation: CASSPQGAGTEAFF.

The rearrangement joins TRBV12-5 to TRBJ2-2; D is unresolved. The CDR3 runs 15 residues. V lost 1 base, J lost 4 bases, and 10 bases lay in between. CDR1 LGHNT and CDR2 FRNRAP come from the germline V gene. CDR3 loop: CASGLGLRSTGELFF. CDR3 sequence (DNA): TGTGCTAGTGGTTTGGGTCTGAGAAGCACCGGGGAGCTGTTTTTT.

This sequence joins TRBV11-2 and TRBJ2-7, with 11 bases identical to TRBD2. This CDR3 is built from 15 residues. CDR1 and CDR2 from the germline V gene are SGHAT and FQNNGV. The V gene end was trimmed by 1 base and the J gene end by 3 bases; junction bases not matched to a gene: 2. This CDR3 reads CASSLVTSGGYEQYF. The CDR3 coding sequence is TGTGCCAGCAGCTTAGTAACTAGCGGGGGCTACGAGCAGTACTTC.

The chain carries TRBV6-5 and TRBJ2-1, with a weak D call TRBD2 (5 bases). V was pared by 2 bases and J by 4 bases, with 12 bases between. The CDR3 runs to 15 residues. CDR1 is MNHEY and CDR2 is SVGAGI in the germline V gene. CDR3 nucleotide sequence: TGTGCCAGCAGTTACAGTAGGGCGGGTTACAATGAGCAGTTCTTC. It yields the protein CASSYSRAGYNEQFF.

The rearrangement links TRBV3-1 (or the pseudogene TRBV3-2) to TRBJ2-1; 8 bases align to TRBD2. The length of the CDR3 is 15 residues. In germline, CDR1 is LGHDT, CDR2 YNNKEL (reference sequence). With V trimmed by 0 bases and J by 3 bases, 1 base remained unmatched. The CDR3 nucleotides read TGTGCCAGCAGCCAAGACGGGACTAGCTACAATGAGCAGTTCTTC. Translating it yields CASSQDGTSYNEQFF.

The V gene is TRBV18, the J gene TRBJ1-2; a possible D gene is TRBD1 (6 bases). V lost 3 bases to trimming and J lost 4 bases, with 12 bases between them. Germline V CDR1 and CDR2: KGHSH, LQKENI. CDR3 length equals 14 residues. The CDR3, as DNA: TGTGCCAGCTCACCCACACAGGGTAGCTATGGCTACACCTTC. It is translated as CASSPTQGSYGYTF. The full variable domain, completed using reference TRBV18 and TRBJ1-2, is NAGVMQNPRHLVRRRGQEARLRCSPMKGHSHVYWYRQLPEEGLKFMVYLQKENIIDESGMPKERFSAEFPKEGPSILRIQQVVRGDSAAYFCASSPTQGSYGYTFGSGTRLTVV.

The CDR3 region has the DNA TGTGCCAGCAGCACCACGACAGGGTTGGACCAGTACTTC. Translation: CASSTTTGLDQYF. This sequence joins TRBV11-2 and TRBJ2-7, with TRBD1 matching 7 bases. CDR3 size: 13 residues. Per germline, CDR1 SGHAT and CDR2 FQNNGV. The trim removed 5 bases at V and 10 bases at J, leaving 11 bases unmatched.